A single sample gave rise to the 15 T cell receptor beta chains below, sequenced in a study of T-cell reconstitution after alpha-beta-depleted transplantation in children. The authors prepared the TCRbeta library with unique molecular identifiers. Each CDR3 protein is one row after TCRdb ran MiXCR on the PCR reads. The repertoire holds about 440,000 distinct CDR3 sequences, roughly two fifths seen once, with 27% in the top ten. Material: PBMCs, obtained before TCRalphabeta/CD19-depleted stem cell transplant. The receptor set was obtained from a girl aged 2 to 10 with aplastic anemia, due to receive a stem cell transplant.

This clonotype was picked up many times. This chain joins TRBV15 and TRBJ2-1; D ambiguous. Germline CDR1 is LNHNV and CDR2 is YYDKDF (reference sequence). The CDR3 spans 13 residues. Between the trimmed V and J ends, which lost 3 bases and 5 bases, there was a span of 8 bases. The CDR3 nucleotides are TGTGCCACCAGCAGGAATTTAGACAATGAGCAGTTCTTC. Its translation is CATSRNLDNEQFF.

The gene calls are TRBV7-9 and TRBJ2-1, with D possibly being TRBD2 (5 bases). The CDR3 runs 12 residues. The germline CDR1 and CDR2 sequences are SEHNR and FQNEAQ (reference sequence). Trimming removed 5 bases from V and 9 bases from J, with 11 bases in between. This CDR3 is CASSQDWAEQFF. The CDR3 DNA sequence: TGTGCCAGCAGCCAGGACTGGGCTGAGCAGTTCTTC.

This chain joins TRBV20-1 and TRBJ2-3; D ambiguous. V shed 7 bases and J shed 3 bases, with 5 bases lying between them. CDR3 length equals 10 residues. Germline V gene sequence: CDR1 DFQATT, CDR2 SNEGSKA (reference sequence). This CDR3 reads CSGSTDTQYF. CDR3 nucleotides: TGCAGTGGGTCGACAGATACGCAGTATTTT.

At least ten counts were recorded for this clonotype. The genes are TRBV4-2 and TRBJ2-1, with TRBD2 matching 9 bases. V dropped 4 bases and J dropped 4; count of bases not matched to a gene: 8. This CDR3 has 16 amino acids. The V gene's germline CDR1 is LGHNA and CDR2 YNFKEQ. CDR3 in DNA: TGTGCCAGCAGCCCCCCCGTGACTAGCGGTTACAATGAGCAGTTCTTC. Translated: CASSPPVTSGYNEQFF.

In its sample, this clonotype was seen many times. At one end the junction does not follow the germline gene, possibly because of a read error. The chain links TRBV5-5 to TRBJ2-5; D unresolved. The germline V gene encodes CDR1 SGHKS and CDR2 YYEKEE (reference sequence). The CDR3 spans 14 residues. CDR3 sequence reads: CASSSFPLQGTQYF. The CDR3 DNA sequence: TGTGCCAGCAGCTCCTTCCCCCTCCAAGGGACCCAGTACTTC.

This clonotype was seen only a few times. V gene TRBV18 combines with J gene TRBJ2-3; 9 bases map to TRBD1. CDR1 KGHSH and CDR2 LQKENI come from the germline V gene. This CDR3 spans 17 amino acids. After removal of 5 bases from V and 9 bases from J, the junction contained 18 bases not matched to a gene. Written as DNA, the CDR3 is TGTGCCAGCTCAACCATGTCCGGGACAGGGTCTAGAGTGACGCAGTATTTT. Translated, it gives CASSTMSGTGSRVTQYF.

The rearrangement uses TRBV4-1 and TRBJ2-5, with D tentatively TRBD1 (6 bases). CDR1 MGHRA and CDR2 YSYEKL come from the germline V gene. The CDR3 totals 14 residues. Trimming removed 3 bases from V and 1 base from J, with 9 bases in between. The CDR3 loop is CASSQQGIQETQYF. In DNA, the CDR3 is TGCGCCAGCAGCCAGCAGGGGATCCAAGAGACCCAGTACTTC.

This clonotype is classed as medium-sized. V gene TRBV9 combines with J gene TRBJ2-7, with D possibly TRBD1 on 5 matching bases. The CDR3 loop spans 15 amino acids. The germline CDR1 and CDR2 sequences are SGDLS and YYNGEE. Trimming took 0 bases from V and 2 from J, leaving 12 bases between them. The CDR3 spells CASSVVAGPAYEQYF. The CDR3 DNA sequence: TGTGCCAGCAGCGTAGTTGCAGGGCCCGCCTACGAGCAGTACTTC. Full variable domain (missing parts from reference TRBV9 and TRBJ2-7): DSGVTQTPKHLITATGQRVTLRCSPRSGDLSVYWYQQSLDQGLQFLIQYYNGEERAKGNILERFSAQQFPDLHSELNLSSLELGDSALYFCASSVVAGPAYEQYFGPGTRLTVT.

This clonotype was recorded many times. The chain couples TRBV4-1 to TRBJ2-2; perhaps TRBD2 as D (6 bases). V was clipped by 2 bases and J by 4 bases, with 23 bases between them. The CDR3 totals 19 residues. Per germline, CDR1 MGHRA and CDR2 YSYEKL. The CDR3 DNA reads TGCGCCAGCAGCCAATATTCTGGGCGGGACTCCCCATTCACCGGGGAGCTGTTTTTT. This sequence encodes CASSQYSGRDSPFTGELFF.

The chain joins TRBV11-1 to TRBJ2-7; 9 bases fit TRBD2. The CDR3 loop spans 16 amino acids. Germline V gene data show CDR1 as SGHAT and CDR2 as FQDESV (reference sequence). Losses at the gene ends were 5 bases for V and 0 bases for J; bases not matched to a gene: 8. CDR3 protein: CASSLTASGTSYEQYF. The DNA of the CDR3 is TGTGCCAGCAGCCTGACTGCTAGCGGGACCTCCTACGAGCAGTACTTC.

This clonotype was counted a single time. This rearrangement joins TRBV7-2 to TRBJ2-1; 15 bases map to TRBD2. The CDR3 spans 16 residues. Germline V gene sequence: CDR1 SGHTA, CDR2 FQGNSA. The J segment lost 7 bases and the V segment lost 4 bases, leaving 5 bases of the junction unmatched. Here the CDR3 DNA reads TGTGCCAGCAGCTGGACTAGCGGGGGGGCATTGAATGAGCAGTTCTTC. Protein: CASSWTSGGALNEQFF.

The rearrangement joins TRBV27 to TRBJ2-7, with 14 positions matching TRBD2. CDR1 MNHEY and CDR2 SMNVEV come from the germline V gene (reference sequence). This CDR3 has 16 residues. With 2 bases clipped from V and 5 bases from J, the junction kept 5 bases outside the gene matches. DNA for the CDR3: TGTGCCAGCAGTTTAAGACTAGCGGGAGGGCTTGACGAGCAGTACTTC. Its protein product is CASSLRLAGGLDEQYF.

CDR3 amino acids: CASSPGARAGGTDTGELFF. Here the CDR3 DNA reads TGTGCCAGCAGCCCTGGGGCCCGAGCGGGGGGCACGGACACCGGGGAGCTGTTTTTT. J is TRBJ2-2 and V is TRBV9; 9 bases are a match to TRBD2. The CDR3 is 19 residues long. CDR1 and CDR2 (germline): SGDLS, YYNGEE. J lost 3 bases, V lost 4 bases, and 16 bases had no gene match.

The V and J genes are TRBV20-1 and TRBJ1-2; a possible D gene is TRBD1 (6 bases). CDR3 length: 13 amino acids. CDR1 is DFQATT, CDR2 SNEGSKA, per germline (reference sequence). Trimming stripped 3 bases from V and 6 bases from J, with 14 bases between. The CDR3 reads CSASGGQDNGYTF. CDR3 coding DNA: TGCAGTGCTAGCGGGGGGCAGGACAATGGCTACACCTTC.

The CDR3 DNA reads TGTGCCAGCACCTGGGACAGCTCATCCACAGATACGCAGTATTTT. It specifies CASTWDSSSTDTQYF. The rearrangement joins TRBV6-1 to TRBJ2-3; 7 nucleotides line up with TRBD1. The CDR3 loop spans 15 amino acids. Germline V gene sequence: CDR1 MNHNS, CDR2 SASEGT. V trimming: 7 bases; J trimming: 2 bases; junction bases outside the gene matches: 9.